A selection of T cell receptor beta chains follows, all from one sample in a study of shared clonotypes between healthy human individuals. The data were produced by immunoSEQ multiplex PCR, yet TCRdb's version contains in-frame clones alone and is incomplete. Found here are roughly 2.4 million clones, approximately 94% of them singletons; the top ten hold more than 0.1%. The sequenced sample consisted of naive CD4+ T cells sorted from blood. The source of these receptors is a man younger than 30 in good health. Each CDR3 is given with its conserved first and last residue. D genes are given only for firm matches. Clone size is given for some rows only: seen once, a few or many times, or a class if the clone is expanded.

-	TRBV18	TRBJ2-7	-	CASSLTTGTMGSSYEQYF	TGTGCCAGCTCACTTACGACAGGTACGATGGGCAGCTCCTACGAGCAGTACTTC
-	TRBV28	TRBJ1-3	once	CASSFRETVGNTIYF	TGTGCCAGCAGTTTTCGGGAGACGGTCGGAAACACCATATATTTT
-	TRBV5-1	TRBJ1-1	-	CASSLGEVLNTEAFF	TGCGCCAGCAGCTTGGGTGAGGTTCTGAACACTGAAGCTTTCTTT
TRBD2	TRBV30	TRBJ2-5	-	CAWSRTSGGKLETQYF	TGTGCCTGGAGCAGGACTAGCGGGGGGAAGCTGGAGACCCAGTACTTC
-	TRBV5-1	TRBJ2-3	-	CASNVASGTDTQYF	TGCGCCAGCAACGTTGCTAGCGGCACAGATACGCAGTATTTT
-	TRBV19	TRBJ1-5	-	CASSRGNQPQHF	TGTGCCAGTAGTAGGGGAAATCAGCCCCAGCATTTT
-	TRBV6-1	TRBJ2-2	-	CASTVVRGGTGELFF	TGTGCCAGCACGGTGGTGAGGGGAGGTACCGGGGAGCTGTTTTTT
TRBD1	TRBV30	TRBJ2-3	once	CAWSVQGADTQYF	TGTGCCTGGAGTGTACAGGGGGCCGATACGCAGTATTTT
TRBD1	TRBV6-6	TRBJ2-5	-	CASSQDRVRGTQYF	TGTGCCAGCAGCCAGGACAGGGTGAGAGGGACCCAGTACTTC
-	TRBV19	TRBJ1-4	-	CASSPGRVAPEKLFF	TGTGCCAGTAGCCCCGGCCGGGTGGCTCCTGAAAAACTGTTTTTT
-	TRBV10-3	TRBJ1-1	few	CASTGKDTEAFF	TGTGCCTCTACAGGAAAAGACACTGAAGCTTTCTTT
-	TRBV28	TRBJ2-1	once	CASSLPGSYNEQFF	TGTGCCAGCAGTTTGCCGGGTTCTTACAATGAGCAGTTCTTC
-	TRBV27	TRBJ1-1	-	CASSLLAGTEAFF	TGTGCCAGCAGTTTACTTGCGGGCACTGAAGCTTTCTTT
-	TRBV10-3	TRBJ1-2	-	CAISVQGTGDGYTF	TGTGCCATCAGCGTACAGGGAACGGGGGATGGCTACACCTTC
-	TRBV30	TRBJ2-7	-	CAWSQGGEQYF	TGTGCCTGGAGCCAGGGGGGCGAGCAGTACTTC
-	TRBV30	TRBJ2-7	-	CAWSTQAYEQYF	TGTGCCTGGAGTACGCAGGCTTACGAGCAGTACTTC
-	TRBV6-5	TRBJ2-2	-	CASSYPGTGELFF	TGTGCCAGCAGTTATCCCGGCACCGGGGAGCTGTTTTTT
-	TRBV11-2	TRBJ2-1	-	CASSFLDHNEQFF	TGTGCCAGCAGCTTCCTCGACCACAATGAGCAGTTCTTC
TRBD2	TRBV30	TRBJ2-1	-	CAWSHARTSGYNEQFF	TGTGCCTGGAGTCACGCCCGGACTAGCGGTTACAATGAGCAGTTCTTC
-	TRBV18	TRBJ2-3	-	CASSPAGPSTDTQYF	TGTGCCAGCTCACCAGCGGGCCCTAGCACAGATACGCAGTATTTT
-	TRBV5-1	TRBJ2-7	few	CASSLAGTYEQYF	TGCGCCAGCAGCTTGGCCGGGACCTACGAGCAGTACTTC
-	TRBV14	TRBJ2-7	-	CASSQRYGDYEQYF	TGTGCCAGCAGCCAAAGGTACGGGGATTACGAGCAGTACTTC
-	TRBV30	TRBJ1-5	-	CAWRDGSVGSGSSNQPQHF	TGTGCCTGGAGGGATGGCTCTGTGGGTTCAGGGTCTAGCAATCAGCCCCAGCATTTT
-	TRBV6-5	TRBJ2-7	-	CASSPSAGRYYEQYF	TGTGCCAGCAGCCCATCGGCAGGGCGATACTACGAGCAGTACTTC